What follows describes a single T cell receptor (beta chain). There is no known antigen for this receptor. One base away there is no much larger clone; base qualities are not given. The source of the sample is a study of blood T cell repertoires in COVID-19 (dated by TCRdb to about 2020). With regard to the full study: Samples covering the acute and convalescent phases of COVID-19 were provided by collaborators in the United States, Italy and Spain. HLA class I and class II types, where available, came from metadata supplied by the sample provider rather than from assay-based typing. Subjects who had been exposed to COVID-19, were actively infected with it, or had recovered from it provided the deeply sampled blood TCRbeta repertoires that made up the dataset. The prospective study material was composed of cDNA or gDNA derived from T cells, B-cell-depleted T cells, or PBMCs. The sample metadata nearly always contained a de-identified subject ID, COVID-19 status, age in years and sex. A freely available public database, intended as a resource for researchers studying the immune response to SARS-CoV-2, is where the repertoires were released. Samples came from the ongoing ImmuneRACE study (first 160 participants) plus 1,254 subjects from 6 global collaborators.

Its CDR3 holds 14 amino acids, cysteine through phenylalanine. Only the CDR3 region is kept as DNA, spanning 42 bases read in frame from base 1. V drops 6 bases and J drops 1 base, leaving 12 bases in between. Looking up the germline V gene (reference sequence) yields CDR1 LNHDA and CDR2 SQIVND. What the research found in general, with its limitations: Clinical and demographic metadata were provided uncurated, with the amount varying by source and participant.

TCRbeta CDR3 regions were amplified from genomic DNA by means of the immunoSEQ Assay, a bias-controlled multiplex PCR. The study's processing was this. The number of nucleated cells in each sample was estimated by amplification of reference gene primers within the assay. To quantify the absolute abundance of each unique TCRbeta CDR3 rearrangement, sequence reads were collapsed and filtered. For each sample, productive Simpson clonality was calculated as the square root of Simpson's diversity index over productive rearrangements. The table comes from immuneACCESS by way of TCRdb, which keeps in-frame sequences with V and J called. Part of the clones is missing from these tables; in studies checked, under half for an unresolved V gene and the rest for unknown reasons. V and J calls and clone size are given by that table; D and trimming were obtained from the DNA. The sample table holds a few hundred thousand clones, of which around 87% were seen once. The top ten clones comprise 3.6% of the sample.

Each collaborating institution followed its own protocols to collect whole blood in K2EDTA tubes. For TCRbeta analysis, collaborator samples were shipped as frozen whole blood, as isolated PBMCs, or as DNA extracted from either sample type. This clonotype originated in a man younger than 30 with active or convalescent COVID-19. Sequencing input: peripheral blood. The chain joins TRBV19 to TRBJ1-1; matching of 5 bases hints at TRBD1 as the D gene. The CDR3 reads as follows: CASSPDNTNTEAFF. The DNA sequence is TGTGCCAGTAGCCCGGACAATACGAACACTGAAGCTTTCTTT.